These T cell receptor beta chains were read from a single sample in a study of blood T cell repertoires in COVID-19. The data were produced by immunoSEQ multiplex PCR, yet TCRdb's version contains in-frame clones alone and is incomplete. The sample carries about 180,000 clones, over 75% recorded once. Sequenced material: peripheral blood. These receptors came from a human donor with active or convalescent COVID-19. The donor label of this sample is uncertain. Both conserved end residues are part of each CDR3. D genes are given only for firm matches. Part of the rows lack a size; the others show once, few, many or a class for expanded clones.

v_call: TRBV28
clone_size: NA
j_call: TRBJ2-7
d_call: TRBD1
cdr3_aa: CASSLSPGTGGDEQYF
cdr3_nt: TGTGCCAGCAGTTTAAGTCCCGGGACAGGGGGCGACGAGCAGTACTTC

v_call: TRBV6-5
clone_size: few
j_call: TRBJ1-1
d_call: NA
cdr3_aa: CASSYSRDTEAFF
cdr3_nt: TGTGCCAGCAGTTACTCGAGGGACACTGAAGCTTTCTTT

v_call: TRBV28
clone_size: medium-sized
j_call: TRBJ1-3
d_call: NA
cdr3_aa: CASAQRGNTIYF
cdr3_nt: TGTGCCAGCGCCCAAAGGGGGAACACCATATATTTT

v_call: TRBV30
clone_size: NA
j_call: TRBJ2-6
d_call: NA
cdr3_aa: CAWSRRISGANVLTF
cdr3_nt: TGTGCCTGGAGTCGGCGGATCTCTGGGGCCAACGTCCTGACTTTC

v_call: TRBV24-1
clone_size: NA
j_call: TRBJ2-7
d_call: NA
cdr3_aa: CATSDRTYEQYF
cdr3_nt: TGTGCCACCAGTGACAGGACCTACGAGCAGTACTTC

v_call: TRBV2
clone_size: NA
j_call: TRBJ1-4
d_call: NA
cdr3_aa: CASSELRQDEKLFF
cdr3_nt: TGTGCCAGCAGTGAGCTCCGCCAGGATGAAAAACTGTTTTTT

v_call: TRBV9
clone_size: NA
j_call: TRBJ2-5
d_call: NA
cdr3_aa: CASSGRGPETQYF
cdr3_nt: TGTGCCAGCAGCGGTAGAGGGCCAGAGACCCAGTACTTC

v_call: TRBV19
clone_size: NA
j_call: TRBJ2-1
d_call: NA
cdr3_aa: CASSGIAGTGSSYNEQFF
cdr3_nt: TGTGCCAGTAGTGGAATCGCGGGGACGGGGAGCTCCTACAATGAGCAGTTCTTC

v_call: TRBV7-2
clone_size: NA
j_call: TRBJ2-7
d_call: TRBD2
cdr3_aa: CASSLIAGGRTNEQYF
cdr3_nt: TGTGCCAGCAGCTTAATAGCGGGAGGCCGAACCAACGAGCAGTACTTC

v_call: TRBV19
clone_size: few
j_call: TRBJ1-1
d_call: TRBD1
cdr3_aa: CASRTDRGRGEAFF
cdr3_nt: TGTGCCAGTAGGACCGACAGGGGGCGGGGTGAAGCTTTCTTT

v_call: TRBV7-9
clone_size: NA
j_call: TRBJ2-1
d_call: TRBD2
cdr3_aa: CASSLGLAGGYNEQFF
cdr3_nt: TGTGCCAGCAGCTTAGGTTTGGCGGGGGGGTACAATGAGCAGTTCTTC

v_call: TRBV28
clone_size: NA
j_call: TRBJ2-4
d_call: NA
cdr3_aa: CASRTTGTKNIQYF
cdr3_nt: TGTGCCAGCAGGACAACAGGGACCAAAAACATTCAGTACTTC

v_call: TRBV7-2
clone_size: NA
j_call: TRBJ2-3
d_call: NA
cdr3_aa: CASSPQLGGADTQYF
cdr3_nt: TGTGCCAGCAGCCCCCAACTAGGGGGGGCAGATACGCAGTATTTT

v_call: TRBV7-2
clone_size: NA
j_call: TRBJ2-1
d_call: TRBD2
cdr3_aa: CASRTVASGGNEQFF
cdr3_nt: TGTGCCAGCAGAACAGTGGCTAGCGGGGGCAATGAGCAGTTCTTC

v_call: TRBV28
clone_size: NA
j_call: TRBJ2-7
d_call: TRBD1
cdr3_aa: CASSPSGTGSYEQYF
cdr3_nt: TGTGCCAGCAGTCCCTCCGGGACAGGGTCCTACGAGCAGTACTTC

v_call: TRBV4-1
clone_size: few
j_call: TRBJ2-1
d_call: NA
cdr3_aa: CASSDLRSSYNEQFF
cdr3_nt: TGCGCCAGCAGCGATTTAAGGAGCTCCTACAATGAGCAGTTCTTC

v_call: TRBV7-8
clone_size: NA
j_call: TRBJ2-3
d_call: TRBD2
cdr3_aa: CASSLSGGGIDTQYF
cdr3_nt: TGTGCCAGCAGCCTCTCTGGCGGGGGGATTGACACGCAGTATTTT

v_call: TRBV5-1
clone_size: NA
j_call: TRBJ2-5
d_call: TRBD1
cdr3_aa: CASSSRRAGTGVTETQYF
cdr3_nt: TGCGCCAGCAGCTCCCGACGCGCCGGGACAGGGGTAACGGAGACCCAGTACTTC

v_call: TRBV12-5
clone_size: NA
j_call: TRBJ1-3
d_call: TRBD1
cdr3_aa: CASGHQGQGNSGNTIYF
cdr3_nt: TGTGCTAGTGGTCACCAGGGACAGGGGAACTCTGGAAACACCATATATTTT

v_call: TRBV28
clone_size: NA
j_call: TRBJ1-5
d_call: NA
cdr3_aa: CASSFALTAYSNQPQHF
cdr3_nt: TGTGCCAGCAGTTTTGCCTTGACAGCCTATAGCAATCAGCCCCAGCATTTT

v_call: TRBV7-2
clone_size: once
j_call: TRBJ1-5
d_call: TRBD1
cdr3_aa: CASSLRQGDQPQHF
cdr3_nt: TGTGCCAGCAGCCTACGACAGGGGGACCAGCCCCAGCATTTT

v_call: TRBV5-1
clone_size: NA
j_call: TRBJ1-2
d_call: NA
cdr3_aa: CASSLDAGGKYSYTF
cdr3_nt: TGCGCCAGCAGCTTGGATGCGGGTGGAAAGTATAGCTACACCTTC

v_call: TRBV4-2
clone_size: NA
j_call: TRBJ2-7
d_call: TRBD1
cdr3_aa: CASRGQGKHEQYF
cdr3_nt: TGTGCCAGCAGGGGACAGGGGAAACACGAGCAGTACTTC

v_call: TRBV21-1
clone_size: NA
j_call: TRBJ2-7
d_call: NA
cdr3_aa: CASSYRVGGEQYF
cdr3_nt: TGTGCCAGCAGTTACAGGGTGGGCGGCGAGCAGTACTTC

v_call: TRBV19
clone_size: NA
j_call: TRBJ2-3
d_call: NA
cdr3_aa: CASSTTVPGRAWTDTQYF
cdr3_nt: TGTGCCAGTAGTACCACCGTTCCGGGCAGGGCGTGGACAGATACGCAGTATTTT

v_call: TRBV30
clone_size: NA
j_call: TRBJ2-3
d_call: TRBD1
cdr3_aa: CAGARGHADTQYF
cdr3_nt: TGTGCCGGGGCGAGGGGGCACGCAGATACGCAGTATTTT

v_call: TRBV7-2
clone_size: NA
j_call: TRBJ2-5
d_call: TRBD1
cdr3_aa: CASSSGQGTGETQYF
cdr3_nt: TGTGCCAGCAGTTCGGGACAGGGGACTGGAGAGACCCAGTACTTC

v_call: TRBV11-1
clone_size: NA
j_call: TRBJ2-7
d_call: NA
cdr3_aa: CASSSEGVESYEQYF
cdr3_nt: TGTGCCAGCAGCTCCGAGGGGGTTGAGTCCTACGAGCAGTACTTC